The rows below give T cell receptor beta chains drawn from one sample of a study. From the 5' RACE reads, TCRdb called clonotypes with MiXCR, one entry per CDR3 protein. The table lists about 57,000 distinct CDR3 sequences, 26% of them singletons. The sequenced sample consisted of tumor-infiltrating Tregs sorted from the breast tumor. The receptor source for this set is a female donor with breast cancer. The CDR3 runs from the conserved cysteine through the conserved F or W. Each record gives: J gene, V gene, D gene, clone size, CDR3 DNA, CDR3 protein. A D gene is named only where the DNA matches it firmly. Size is omitted from some rows. Given values are once, few, many or a class for expanded clones.

TRBJ2-5,TRBV28,TRBD1,few,TGTGCCAGCAGCCTGCCCGGGGACAGCCAAGAGACCCAGTACTTC,CASSLPGDSQETQYF
TRBJ1-1,TRBV5-1,NA,few,TGCGCCAGCAGCTTGTTAGGGAATTCGAACACTGAAGCTTTCTTT,CASSLLGNSNTEAFF
TRBJ1-6,TRBV15,NA,NA,TGTGCCACCAGCAGAGGTCTGCCAGGGGAATCACCCCTCCACTTT,CATSRGLPGESPLHF
TRBJ2-2,TRBV29-1,TRBD1,NA,TGCAGCGTACAATGGACAGGGTTGGTCGGGGAGCTGTTTTTT,CSVQWTGLVGELFF
TRBJ2-6,TRBV5-1,NA,many,TGCGCCAGCAGCCCAACAGACTCTGGGGCCAACGTCCTGACTTTC,CASSPTDSGANVLTF
TRBJ2-5,TRBV9,NA,many,TGTGCCAGCAGCCCCTCGTCCGGGCGGCCCCAAGAGACCCAGTACTTC,CASSPSSGRPQETQYF
TRBJ1-4,TRBV20-1,NA,few,TGCAGTGCTAGATACGAGGGAGGGAGAACTAATGAAAAACTGTTTTTT,CSARYEGGRTNEKLFF
TRBJ1-4,TRBV5-5,NA,NA,TGTGCCAGCAGCCACCGGGCGTCAAATGAAAAACTGTTTTTT,CASSHRASNEKLFF
TRBJ2-7,TRBV4-1,NA,many,TGCGCCAGCAGCCGATCCCAAGGGAACGAGCAGTACTTC,CASSRSQGNEQYF
TRBJ2-7,TRBV5-1,NA,NA,TGCGCCAGCAGCTTGGAGGGAGGCCTCTCCTACGAGCAGTACTTC,CASSLEGGLSYEQYF
TRBJ2-7,TRBV7-2,NA,NA,TGTGCCAGCAGCTTGAATAGCGCGGGTGAGCAGTACTTC,CASSLNSAGEQYF
TRBJ2-2,TRBV7-9,NA,many,TGTGCCAGCAGCCTACAGATCACCGGGGAGCTGTTTTTT,CASSLQITGELFF
TRBJ2-2,TRBV6-2/TRBV6-3,NA,few,TGTGCCAGCCGGGAGCTTTTGAACACCGGGGAGCTGTTTTTT,CASRELLNTGELFF
TRBJ1-2,TRBV4-1,NA,many,TGCGCCAGCAGCCAAGGCGTCGGTTTCTATGGCTACACCTTC,CASSQGVGFYGYTF
TRBJ2-1,TRBV6-1,TRBD2,many,TGTGCCAGCAGTGTGCAGTCTAGCGGGGCCTACAATGAGCAGTTCTTC,CASSVQSSGAYNEQFF
TRBJ1-2,TRBV27,NA,NA,TGTGCCAGCAGTTTATCTCGACCGACAATGGGCTATGGCTACACCTTC,CASSLSRPTMGYGYTF
TRBJ2-1,TRBV7-2,TRBD1,few,TGTGCCAGCACCCACTCTCCAGGACAGGGGGCACGCGAGCAGTTCTTC,CASTHSPGQGAREQFF
TRBJ2-5,TRBV20-1,NA,NA,TGCAGGGCGAGGGGGGGAGGAGAGACCCAGTACTTC,CRARGGGETQYF
TRBJ1-4,TRBV5-1,NA,few,TGCGCCAGCAGCTTGGGGAAATCTCGAGAACTGTTTTTT,CASSLGKSRELFF
TRBJ2-7,TRBV7-6,NA,many,TGTGCCAGCAGCACCGGGATCACGACATCTCACGAGCAGTACTTC,CASSTGITTSHEQYF
TRBJ1-3,TRBV12-3/TRBV12-4,NA,few,TGTGCCAGCAGTTTAGTGGGGGCGCGAAGAGGAAACACCATATATTTT,CASSLVGARRGNTIYF
TRBJ1-1,TRBV20-1,NA,few,TGCAGTGCTAGGCCCGGTGAGGGGAACACTGAAGCTTTCTTT,CSARPGEGNTEAFF
TRBJ2-1,TRBV6-1,NA,many,TGTGCCAGCAGTGAAGAGTACGGGTACAACAATGAGCAGTTCTTC,CASSEEYGYNNEQFF
TRBJ2-1,TRBV5-6,NA,few,TGTGCCAGCAGGCGGGCAGCGGTGAGCTCCTACAATGAGCAGTTCTTC,CASRRAAVSSYNEQFF
TRBJ1-4,TRBV7-9,NA,NA,TGTGCCAGCAGCTTAGGTGGCAGCGGTGCAACTAATGAAAAACTGTTTTTT,CASSLGGSGATNEKLFF
TRBJ1-1,TRBV20-1,NA,few,TGCAGTGCTAGTTTGGGAGGCACTGAAGCTTTCTTT,CSASLGGTEAFF
TRBJ2-1,TRBV12-3/TRBV12-4,TRBD1,NA,TGTGCCAGCAGTTTGGTGGGATTGGGTGACAGGGGGCGCGGTGAGCAGTTCTTC,CASSLVGLGDRGRGEQFF
TRBJ2-4,TRBV20-1,NA,medium-sized,TGCAGTGCTCTACCACCGACTAGGCTCGGTAACATTCAGTACTTC,CSALPPTRLGNIQYF
TRBJ1-1,TRBV2,NA,few,TGTGCCAGCAGTGAACGGGGCAGGGGAATTGGAGCTTTCTTT,CASSERGRGIGAFF
TRBJ2-1,TRBV20-1,TRBD2,few,TGCAGTGCTCTTCCCCTGAGCGGGAGCCACAATGAGCAGTTCTTC,CSALPLSGSHNEQFF
TRBJ1-2,TRBV2,NA,few,TGTGCCAGCAGCCCCACTAAGGAGGCTACTTATGGCCACACCTTC,CASSPTKEATYGHTF
TRBJ1-6,TRBV12-3/TRBV12-4,NA,few,TGTACCAGCAGTTCGAATGGGGCTAATTCACCCCTCCACTTT,CTSSSNGANSPLHF
TRBJ1-5,TRBV10-1,TRBD1,few,TGCGCCAGCAGTCCGGGACAGAATCAGCCCCAGCATTTT,CASSPGQNQPQHF
TRBJ2-7,TRBV6-2/TRBV6-3,TRBD2,many,TGTGCCAGCAGATTCGACGGGGGGGCCGTCTACGAGCAGTACTTC,CASRFDGGAVYEQYF
TRBJ1-5,TRBV16,NA,NA,TGTGCCAGCACTAACGAAGGGGTAGGAGGTCAGCCCCAGCATTTT,CASTNEGVGGQPQHF
TRBJ2-3,TRBV27,TRBD2,NA,TGTGCCAGCAGGCACTCTAGCGGGAGCGGAGGAGATACGCAGTATTTT,CASRHSSGSGGDTQYF